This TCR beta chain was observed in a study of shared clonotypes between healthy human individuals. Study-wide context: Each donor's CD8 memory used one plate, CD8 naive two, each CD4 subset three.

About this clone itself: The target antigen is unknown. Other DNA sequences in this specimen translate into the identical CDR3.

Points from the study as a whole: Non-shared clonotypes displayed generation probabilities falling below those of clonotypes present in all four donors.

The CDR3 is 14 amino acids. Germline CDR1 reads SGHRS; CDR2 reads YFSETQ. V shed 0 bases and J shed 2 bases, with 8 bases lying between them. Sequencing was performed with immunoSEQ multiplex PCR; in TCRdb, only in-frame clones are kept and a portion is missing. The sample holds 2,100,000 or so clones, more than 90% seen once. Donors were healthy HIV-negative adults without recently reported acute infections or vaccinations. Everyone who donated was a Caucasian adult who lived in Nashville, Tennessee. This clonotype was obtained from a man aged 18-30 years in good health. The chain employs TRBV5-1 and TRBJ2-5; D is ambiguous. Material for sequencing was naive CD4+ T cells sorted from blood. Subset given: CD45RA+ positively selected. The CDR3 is CASSLAGQQETQYF. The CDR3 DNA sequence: TGCGCCAGCAGCTTGGCAGGTCAACAAGAGACCCAGTACTTC.